The source of this T cell receptor (beta chain) is a study of preoperative IRX-2 immunotherapy in early breast cancer. The trim removed 0 bases at V and 9 bases at J, leaving 14 bases unmatched. CDR3 length: 19 residues. CDR1 LNHNV and CDR2 YYDKDF come from the germline V gene (reference sequence). This clone was seen a single time. Here immunoSEQ multiplex PCR was the method, and the copy in TCRdb shows in-frame clones only, minus some. The sample records approximately 24,000 clones, 70% to 90% being singletons. The treatment here: preoperative locoregional IRX-2 cytokine immunotherapy. This chain joins TRBV15 and TRBJ2-1; TRBD2 agrees at 13 bases. Sequencing used lymph node tissue, obtained after IRX-2 immunotherapy. This sequence was found in a human donor with breast cancer. The CDR3 sequence is CATSRDWAPGTSGALEQFF. The DNA of the CDR3 is TGTGCCACCAGCAGAGATTGGGCCCCGGGGACTAGCGGGGCGCTTGAGCAGTTCTTC.